The clone carrying this T cell receptor (beta chain) turned up a few times. The antigen is unknown. The authors reverse transcribed all of the isolated RNA, so sequencing captured expressed TCRB transcripts. TCRdb keeps only in-frame clones here, not all; method: immunoSEQ multiplex PCR. Of some 700,000 clones listed, around an eighth are singletons. These data belong to a study of beta chain features in type 1 diabetes. Study-wide findings and caveats: TCRB CDR3 length was moderately but significantly reduced in all four CD4+ subsets of Type 1 diabetes patients. A pattern of fewer insertions and more deletions at VDJ junctions was seen in type 1 diabetes patients.

Heparinised blood was drawn once per donor, averaging approximately 0.12 L. Sorted cells reached over 95% purity in every population. Looked up from germline, CDR1 is SGHNT and CDR2 is YENEEA. The V end was cut by 5 bases, the J end by 3 bases, with 11 bases between. The CDR3 runs to 13 residues. The genes are TRBV11-3 and TRBJ2-7; D remains unclear. This receptor was obtained from a man between 18 and 35 years old with type 1 diabetes. Source material: naive CD4+ T cells from blood. The CDR3 reads CASSPPTGYEQYF. The DNA of the CDR3 is TGTGCCAGCAGCCCCCCGACGGGCTACGAGCAGTACTTC. Together with reference TRBV11-3 and TRBJ2-7, the CDR3 gives the full variable domain: EAGVVQSPRYKIIEKKQPVAFWCNPISGHNTLYWYLQNLGQGPELLIRYENEEAVDDSQLPKDRFSAERLKGVDSTLKIQPAELGDSAVYLCASSPPTGYEQYFGPGTRLTVT.